This T cell receptor beta chain was sequenced for a study of shared clonotypes between healthy human individuals. Study observations and caveats: Roughly 5% of naive CD4 clonotypes were shared across several donors.

Worth noting for this clone: Its target is unknown.

TCRdb's table, derived via immunoSEQ multiplex PCR, lists solely in-frame clones and lacks some. The table includes about 110,000 clones, 68% detected once. The ends lost 5 bases at V and 2 bases at J; junction bases unmatched: 3. Germline CDR1 MGHDK, CDR2 SYGVNS. CDR3 length equals 15 residues. The clonotype comes from a woman in her 30s in good health. This chain connects TRBV25-1 to TRBJ2-1, with TRBD2 matching 10 bases. The sample comprised memory CD8+ T cells sorted from blood. The subset is: CD45RO+ cells pooled with CCR7-negative TemRA cells. CDR3: CASSLTSGAYNEQFF. CDR3 DNA: TGTGCCAGCAGTTTAACTAGCGGGGCCTACAATGAGCAGTTCTTC.